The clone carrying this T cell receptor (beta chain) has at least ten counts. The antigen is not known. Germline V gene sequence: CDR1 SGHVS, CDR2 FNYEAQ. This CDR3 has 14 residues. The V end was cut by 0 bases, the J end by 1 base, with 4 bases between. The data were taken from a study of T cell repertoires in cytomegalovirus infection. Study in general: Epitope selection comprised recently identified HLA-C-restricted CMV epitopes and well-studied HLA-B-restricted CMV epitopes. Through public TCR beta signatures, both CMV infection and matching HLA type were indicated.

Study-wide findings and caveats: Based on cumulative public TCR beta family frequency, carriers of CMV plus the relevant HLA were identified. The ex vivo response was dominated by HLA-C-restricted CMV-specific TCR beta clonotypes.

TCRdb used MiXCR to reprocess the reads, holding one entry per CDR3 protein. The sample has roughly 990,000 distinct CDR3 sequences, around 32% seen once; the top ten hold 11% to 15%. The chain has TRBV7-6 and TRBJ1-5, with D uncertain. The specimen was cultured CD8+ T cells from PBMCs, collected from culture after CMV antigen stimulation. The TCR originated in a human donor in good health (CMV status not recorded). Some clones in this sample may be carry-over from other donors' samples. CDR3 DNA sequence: TGTGCCAGCAGCTTAGCTGTCAGCAATCAGCCCCAGCATTTT. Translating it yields CASSLAVSNQPQHF.